The rows below give T cell receptor beta chains drawn from one sample of a study of blood T cell repertoires in COVID-19. Using immunoSEQ multiplex PCR, the repertoire was profiled, and TCRdb retains in-frame clones only, with some absent. Among under 200,000 clones, around 82% were seen once, and the ten largest hold approximately 10%. Sequenced material: peripheral blood. These TCRs come from a man between 65 and 80 years old with active or convalescent COVID-19. CDR3s include the opening cysteine and the closing phenylalanine or tryptophan. D genes are given only for firm matches. For some rows the clone size is stated as once, few or many, or as a class when expanded; others skip it.

V gene: TRBV28
J gene: TRBJ1-2
clone size: NA
D gene: NA
CDR3 protein: CASTLGSGYGGYTF
CDR3 DNA: TGTGCCAGCACCTTAGGCTCGGGGTACGGTGGCTACACCTTC

V gene: TRBV30
J gene: TRBJ2-6
clone size: NA
D gene: TRBD1
CDR3 protein: CAWSKTGASGANVLTF
CDR3 DNA: TGTGCCTGGAGTAAGACAGGGGCCTCTGGGGCCAACGTCCTGACTTTC

V gene: TRBV7-2
J gene: TRBJ2-3
clone size: once
D gene: TRBD1
CDR3 protein: CASSTAGTGYTDTQYF
CDR3 DNA: TGTGCCAGCAGCACCGCCGGGACAGGGTACACAGATACGCAGTATTTT

V gene: TRBV9
J gene: TRBJ2-3
clone size: NA
D gene: NA
CDR3 protein: CASSRDFTDTQYF
CDR3 DNA: TGTGCCAGCAGCCGGGACTTCACAGATACGCAGTATTTT

V gene: TRBV30
J gene: TRBJ1-6
clone size: NA
D gene: NA
CDR3 protein: CACLSGGRRSPLHF
CDR3 DNA: TGTGCCTGCCTGAGCGGGGGGAGACGATCACCCCTCCACTTT

V gene: TRBV7-2
J gene: TRBJ2-1
clone size: once
D gene: TRBD1
CDR3 protein: CASSTYRGPFYNEQFF
CDR3 DNA: TGTGCCAGCAGCACTTACAGGGGGCCCTTTTACAATGAGCAGTTCTTC

V gene: TRBV9
J gene: TRBJ2-2
clone size: NA
D gene: TRBD2
CDR3 protein: CASSPRGEGRAGELFF
CDR3 DNA: TGTGCCAGCAGCCCCCGGGGGGAGGGAAGGGCCGGGGAGCTGTTTTTT

V gene: TRBV6-5
J gene: TRBJ2-5
clone size: once
D gene: TRBD2
CDR3 protein: CASSYRGHRGGETQYF
CDR3 DNA: TGTGCCAGCAGTTACAGAGGCCACCGGGGGGGAGAGACCCAGTACTTC

V gene: TRBV7-6
J gene: TRBJ1-6
clone size: NA
D gene: TRBD1
CDR3 protein: CASSSGTGYNSPLHF
CDR3 DNA: TGTGCCAGCAGCTCAGGGACAGGATATAATTCACCCCTCCACTTT

V gene: TRBV7-2
J gene: TRBJ2-2
clone size: few
D gene: TRBD2
CDR3 protein: CASSLATSGGAGGELFF
CDR3 DNA: TGTGCCAGCAGCTTAGCGACTAGCGGGGGGGCTGGCGGGGAGCTGTTTTTT

V gene: TRBV6-6
J gene: TRBJ1-5
clone size: NA
D gene: NA
CDR3 protein: CASRDWGESNQPQHF
CDR3 DNA: TGTGCCAGCAGAGACTGGGGGGAGAGCAATCAGCCCCAGCATTTT

V gene: TRBV2
J gene: TRBJ1-1
clone size: NA
D gene: NA
CDR3 protein: CASRDTENTEAFF
CDR3 DNA: TGTGCCAGCCGGGACACCGAGAACACTGAAGCTTTCTTT

V gene: TRBV6-5
J gene: TRBJ1-1
clone size: NA
D gene: NA
CDR3 protein: CATRGLQKNTEAFF
CDR3 DNA: TGTGCCACCAGGGGACTACAGAAAAACACTGAAGCTTTCTTT

V gene: TRBV9
J gene: TRBJ1-4
clone size: few
D gene: NA
CDR3 protein: CASSAGGTRGEKLFF
CDR3 DNA: TGTGCCAGCAGCGCCGGGGGGACCCGGGGTGAAAAACTGTTTTTT

V gene: TRBV9
J gene: TRBJ1-4
clone size: once
D gene: TRBD1
CDR3 protein: CASSTLGTEGEKLFF
CDR3 DNA: TGTGCCAGCAGCACCTTAGGGACAGAAGGTGAAAAACTGTTTTTT

V gene: TRBV10-3
J gene: TRBJ1-3
clone size: NA
D gene: TRBD1
CDR3 protein: CAIRTGTGENTIYF
CDR3 DNA: TGTGCCATCAGGACCGGGACAGGGGAAAACACCATATATTTT

V gene: TRBV3-1/TRBV3-2
J gene: TRBJ2-7
clone size: NA
D gene: TRBD1
CDR3 protein: CASSQGPGQGYF
CDR3 DNA: TGTGCCAGCAGCCAAGGGCCCGGACAGGGTTACTTC

V gene: TRBV18
J gene: TRBJ1-1
clone size: NA
D gene: NA
CDR3 protein: CASSADRNTEAFF
CDR3 DNA: TGTGCCAGCTCAGCGGACAGGAACACTGAAGCTTTCTTT

V gene: TRBV20-1
J gene: TRBJ1-6
clone size: NA
D gene: NA
CDR3 protein: CSAGGNSPLHF
CDR3 DNA: TGCAGTGCAGGAGGGAACTCACCCCTCCACTTT

V gene: TRBV28
J gene: TRBJ2-2
clone size: few
D gene: TRBD2
CDR3 protein: CASRGSGSGTGELFF
CDR3 DNA: TGTGCCAGCAGGGGTAGCGGGAGTGGTACCGGGGAGCTGTTTTTT

V gene: TRBV11-2
J gene: TRBJ1-2
clone size: NA
D gene: NA
CDR3 protein: CASSLDQRGYYGYTF
CDR3 DNA: TGTGCCAGCAGCTTAGATCAACGGGGATACTATGGCTACACCTTC

V gene: TRBV6-5
J gene: TRBJ2-3
clone size: NA
D gene: NA
CDR3 protein: CASSFQAGSTDTQYF
CDR3 DNA: TGTGCCAGCAGTTTTCAGGCAGGGAGCACAGATACGCAGTATTTT

V gene: TRBV7-9
J gene: TRBJ2-2
clone size: NA
D gene: NA
CDR3 protein: CASSQVVTGELFF
CDR3 DNA: TGTGCCAGCAGCCAGGTGGTAACCGGGGAGCTGTTTTTT

V gene: TRBV14
J gene: TRBJ2-1
clone size: NA
D gene: NA
CDR3 protein: CASSQGWSSYNEQFF
CDR3 DNA: TGTGCCAGCAGCCAAGGGTGGAGCTCCTACAATGAGCAGTTCTTC

V gene: TRBV19
J gene: TRBJ1-5
clone size: NA
D gene: TRBD1
CDR3 protein: CASRRDRGSNQPQHF
CDR3 DNA: TGTGCCAGTAGACGGGACAGGGGGAGCAATCAGCCCCAGCATTTT

V gene: TRBV7-8
J gene: TRBJ2-2
clone size: few
D gene: NA
CDR3 protein: CASSLIPGTGELFF
CDR3 DNA: TGTGCCAGCAGCTTAATCCCGGGGACCGGGGAGCTGTTTTTT

V gene: TRBV25-1
J gene: TRBJ2-5
clone size: NA
D gene: TRBD2
CDR3 protein: CASRRGGLQETQYF
CDR3 DNA: TGTGCCAGCAGGCGCGGGGGGCTCCAAGAGACCCAGTACTTC

V gene: TRBV9
J gene: TRBJ2-1
clone size: NA
D gene: TRBD2
CDR3 protein: CASSVTPGGSSYNEQFF
CDR3 DNA: TGTGCCAGCAGCGTAACCCCGGGCGGGAGCTCCTACAATGAGCAGTTCTTC

V gene: TRBV4-3
J gene: TRBJ2-1
clone size: once
D gene: NA
CDR3 protein: CASSQRQYNEQFF
CDR3 DNA: TGCGCCAGCAGCCAACGACAGTACAATGAGCAGTTCTTC

V gene: TRBV5-1
J gene: TRBJ1-1
clone size: NA
D gene: NA
CDR3 protein: CASSSVGGVYTEAFF
CDR3 DNA: TGCGCCAGCAGCTCCGTAGGGGGGGTCTACACTGAAGCTTTCTTT

V gene: TRBV18
J gene: TRBJ2-3
clone size: NA
D gene: TRBD2
CDR3 protein: CASSPPSGRADTQYF
CDR3 DNA: TGTGCCAGCTCACCACCTAGCGGGAGGGCGGATACGCAGTATTTT

V gene: TRBV5-1
J gene: TRBJ1-2
clone size: NA
D gene: NA
CDR3 protein: CASSLEAGYYGYTF
CDR3 DNA: TGCGCCAGCAGCTTGGAAGCAGGGTACTATGGCTACACCTTC

V gene: TRBV19
J gene: TRBJ1-4
clone size: many
D gene: NA
CDR3 protein: CASRGTGAEKLFF
CDR3 DNA: TGTGCCAGTAGAGGGACGGGAGCAGAAAAACTGTTTTTT

V gene: TRBV19
J gene: TRBJ1-1
clone size: NA
D gene: TRBD1
CDR3 protein: CASGSSGGKRTEAFF
CDR3 DNA: TGTGCCAGTGGGTCATCAGGGGGCAAGAGAACTGAAGCTTTCTTT

V gene: TRBV6-5
J gene: TRBJ1-1
clone size: NA
D gene: TRBD1
CDR3 protein: CASTKTGMNTEAFF
CDR3 DNA: TGTGCCAGCACCAAGACAGGGATGAACACTGAAGCTTTCTTT

V gene: TRBV7-3
J gene: TRBJ2-5
clone size: NA
D gene: NA
CDR3 protein: CASSPHAGAETQYF
CDR3 DNA: TGTGCCAGCAGCCCCCACGCGGGGGCGGAGACCCAGTACTTC

V gene: TRBV3-1/TRBV3-2
J gene: TRBJ1-1
clone size: NA
D gene: NA
CDR3 protein: CASSLQWNTEAFF
CDR3 DNA: TGTGCCAGCAGCCTACAGTGGAACACTGAAGCTTTCTTT

V gene: TRBV19
J gene: TRBJ2-2
clone size: NA
D gene: NA
CDR3 protein: CASRGGIGELFF
CDR3 DNA: TGTGCCTCGAGGGGGGGAATCGGGGAGCTGTTTTTT

V gene: TRBV27
J gene: TRBJ1-1
clone size: NA
D gene: TRBD1
CDR3 protein: CASSLPGQGTEAFF
CDR3 DNA: TGTGCCAGCAGTTTGCCGGGACAGGGCACTGAAGCTTTCTTT

V gene: TRBV7-2
J gene: TRBJ1-3
clone size: NA
D gene: NA
CDR3 protein: CASSPDSTGNTIYF
CDR3 DNA: TGTGCCAGCAGCCCAGACAGTACGGGAAACACCATATATTTT

V gene: TRBV18
J gene: TRBJ2-7
clone size: NA
D gene: TRBD1
CDR3 protein: CASSPGLGGSEQYF
CDR3 DNA: TGTGCCAGCTCACCAGGGTTAGGGGGCAGCGAGCAGTACTTC

V gene: TRBV6-5
J gene: TRBJ1-2
clone size: NA
D gene: TRBD1
CDR3 protein: CASHPTGGNYGYTF
CDR3 DNA: TGTGCCAGCCATCCGACAGGGGGGAACTATGGCTACACCTTC

V gene: TRBV10-1
J gene: TRBJ2-5
clone size: NA
D gene: TRBD1
CDR3 protein: CASSVGAGGRETQYF
CDR3 DNA: TGCGCCAGCAGTGTAGGGGCAGGGGGAAGGGAGACCCAGTACTTC

V gene: TRBV7-9
J gene: TRBJ2-7
clone size: NA
D gene: NA
CDR3 protein: CASSLVGVLGEQYF
CDR3 DNA: TGTGCCAGCAGCTTAGTCGGGGTCCTTGGCGAGCAGTACTTC

V gene: TRBV27
J gene: TRBJ2-7
clone size: NA
D gene: NA
CDR3 protein: CASSFGGNYEQYF
CDR3 DNA: TGTGCCAGCAGTTTTGGGGGGAACTACGAGCAGTACTTC

V gene: TRBV28
J gene: TRBJ2-1
clone size: NA
D gene: TRBD1
CDR3 protein: CASNEPTGPKLNEQFF
CDR3 DNA: TGTGCCAGCAATGAGCCGACAGGGCCCAAACTCAATGAGCAGTTCTTC

V gene: TRBV7-2
J gene: TRBJ1-6
clone size: NA
D gene: TRBD1
CDR3 protein: CASSFGTGGFNSPLHF
CDR3 DNA: TGTGCCAGCAGCTTCGGGACAGGGGGCTTTAATTCACCCCTCCACTTT

V gene: TRBV5-5
J gene: TRBJ1-2
clone size: NA
D gene: NA
CDR3 protein: CASSRTGYGYTF
CDR3 DNA: TGTGCCAGCAGCCGAACAGGGTATGGCTACACCTTC

V gene: TRBV11-2
J gene: TRBJ2-5
clone size: NA
D gene: NA
CDR3 protein: CASTQSLGGTQYF
CDR3 DNA: TGTGCCAGCACCCAATCCCTAGGGGGGACCCAGTACTTC